Given below is one T cell receptor (beta chain) in context. Its antigen is not known. The data were produced by immunoSEQ multiplex PCR, yet TCRdb's version contains in-frame clones alone and is incomplete. The profile covers 140,000 to 150,000 clones, with around 83% appearing a single time and around 4.3% taken by the ten largest. Germline V gives CDR1 SGHVS, CDR2 FQNEAQ. The CDR3 contains 13 residues. Trimming cost V 4 bases and J 2 bases, with 8 bases left between them. This entry comes from a study of T cell responses to AZD1222 COVID-19 vaccine. Findings and limits, study-wide: Dominant CD4 TCR responses targeted spike regions 160-218 and 743-854.

The receptor comes from an adult in good health. This chain joins TRBV7-8 and TRBJ1-2; a weak D match, TRBD1 (6 bases). The sequencing here drew on peripheral blood, taken on day 0 of MenACWY control vaccination. CDR3 coding DNA: TGTGCCAGCAGCTCTGGACAGAACTATGGCTACACCTTC. Translation: CASSSGQNYGYTF.